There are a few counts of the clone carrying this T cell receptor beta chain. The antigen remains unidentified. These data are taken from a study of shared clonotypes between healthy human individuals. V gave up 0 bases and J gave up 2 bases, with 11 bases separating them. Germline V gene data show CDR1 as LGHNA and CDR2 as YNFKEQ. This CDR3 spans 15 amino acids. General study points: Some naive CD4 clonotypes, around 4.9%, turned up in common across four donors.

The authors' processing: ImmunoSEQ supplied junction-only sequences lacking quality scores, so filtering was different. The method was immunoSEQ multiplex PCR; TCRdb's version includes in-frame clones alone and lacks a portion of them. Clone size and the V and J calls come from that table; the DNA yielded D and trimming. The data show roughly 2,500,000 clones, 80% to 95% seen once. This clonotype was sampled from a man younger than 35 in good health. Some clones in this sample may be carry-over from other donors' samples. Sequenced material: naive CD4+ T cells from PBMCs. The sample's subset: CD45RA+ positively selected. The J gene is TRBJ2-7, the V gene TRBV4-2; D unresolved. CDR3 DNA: TGTGCCAGCAGCCAAGAGGCATCTGCAGCCTACGAGCAGTACTTC. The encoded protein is CASSQEASAAYEQYF.